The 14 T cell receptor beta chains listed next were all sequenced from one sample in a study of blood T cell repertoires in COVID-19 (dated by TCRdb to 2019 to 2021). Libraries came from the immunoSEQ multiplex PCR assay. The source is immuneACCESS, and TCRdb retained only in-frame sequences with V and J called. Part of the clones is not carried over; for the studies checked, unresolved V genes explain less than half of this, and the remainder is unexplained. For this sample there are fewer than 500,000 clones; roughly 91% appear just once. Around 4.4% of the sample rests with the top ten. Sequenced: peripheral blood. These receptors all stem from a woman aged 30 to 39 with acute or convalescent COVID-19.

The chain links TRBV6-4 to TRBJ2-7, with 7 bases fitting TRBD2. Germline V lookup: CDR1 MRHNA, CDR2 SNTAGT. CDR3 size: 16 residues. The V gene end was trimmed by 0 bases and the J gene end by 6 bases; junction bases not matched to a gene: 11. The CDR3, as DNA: TGTGCCAGCAGTGACTCAATTGGGAGGGACCTCCTCGAGCAGTACTTC. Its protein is CASSDSIGRDLLEQYF.

The CDR3 nucleotides read TGTGCCAGCAGCTTGGGGTATCGGGCTGAAGCTTTCTTT. Translating gives CASSLGYRAEAFF. V and J are TRBV5-4 and TRBJ1-1, with no clear D. CDR1 is SGHNT and CDR2 is YYREEE in the germline V gene (reference sequence). The V end was cut by 0 bases, the J end by 6 bases, with 9 bases between. The CDR3 is made up of 13 amino acids.

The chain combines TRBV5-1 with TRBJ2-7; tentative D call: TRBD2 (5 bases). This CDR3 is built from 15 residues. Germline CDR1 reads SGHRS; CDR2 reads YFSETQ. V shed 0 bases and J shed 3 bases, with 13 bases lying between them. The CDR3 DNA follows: TGCGCCAGCAGCTTGGTCTCAATCGGAGGCTACGAGCAGTACTTC. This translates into CASSLVSIGGYEQYF.

Here the CDR3 DNA reads TGTGCCAGCAGTTTAGATACAGCAAACACCGGGGAGCTGTTTTTT. Translated, it gives CASSLDTANTGELFF. The gene calls are TRBV27 and TRBJ2-2; D is ambiguous. This CDR3 is 15 amino acids long. Per the germline V gene, CDR1 is MNHEY and CDR2 is SMNVEV (reference sequence). Trimming took 2 bases from V and 2 from J, leaving 9 bases between them.

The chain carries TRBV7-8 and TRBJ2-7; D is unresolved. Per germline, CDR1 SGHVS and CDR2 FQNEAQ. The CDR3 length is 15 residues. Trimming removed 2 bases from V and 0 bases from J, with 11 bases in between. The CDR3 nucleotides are TGTGCCAGCAGCTTAAAACGGTTCATCTCCTACGAGCAGTACTTC. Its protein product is CASSLKRFISYEQYF.

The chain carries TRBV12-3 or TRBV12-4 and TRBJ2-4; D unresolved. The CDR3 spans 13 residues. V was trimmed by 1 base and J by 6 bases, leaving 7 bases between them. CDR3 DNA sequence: TGTGCCAGCAGTTTAGGGAGTGTAAACATTCAGTACTTC. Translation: CASSLGSVNIQYF.

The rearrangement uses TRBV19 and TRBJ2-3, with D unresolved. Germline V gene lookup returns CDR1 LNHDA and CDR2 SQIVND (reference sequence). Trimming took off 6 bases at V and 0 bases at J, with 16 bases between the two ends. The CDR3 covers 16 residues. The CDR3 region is CASSVLFISSTDTQYF. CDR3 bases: TGTGCCAGTAGCGTACTCTTTATATCTAGCACAGATACGCAGTATTTT.

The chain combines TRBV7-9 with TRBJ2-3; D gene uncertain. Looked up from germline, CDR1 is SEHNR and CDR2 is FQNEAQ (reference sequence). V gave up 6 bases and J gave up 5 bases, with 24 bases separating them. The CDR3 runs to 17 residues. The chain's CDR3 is CASSPTVIARPRDTQYF. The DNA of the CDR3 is TGTGCCAGCAGTCCGACGGTCATAGCTAGGCCACGAGATACGCAGTATTTT. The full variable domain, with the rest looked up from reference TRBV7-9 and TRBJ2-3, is DTGVSQNPRHKITKRGQNVTFRCDPISEHNRLYWYRQTLGQGPEFLTYFQNEAQLEKSRLLSDRFSAERPKGSFSTLEIQRTEQGDSAMYLCASSPTVIARPRDTQYFGPGTRLTVL.

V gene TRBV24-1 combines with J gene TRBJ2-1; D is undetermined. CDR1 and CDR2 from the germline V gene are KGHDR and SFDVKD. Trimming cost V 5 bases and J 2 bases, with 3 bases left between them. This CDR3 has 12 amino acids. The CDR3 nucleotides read TGTGCCACCAGTGCCACCTACAATGAGCAGTTCTTC. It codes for CATSATYNEQFF.

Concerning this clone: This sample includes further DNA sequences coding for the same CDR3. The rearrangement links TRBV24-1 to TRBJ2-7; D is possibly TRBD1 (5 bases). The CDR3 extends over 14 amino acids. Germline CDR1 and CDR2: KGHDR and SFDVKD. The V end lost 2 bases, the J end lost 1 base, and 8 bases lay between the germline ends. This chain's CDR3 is CATSDSDTSYEQYF. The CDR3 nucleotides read TGTGCCACCAGTGATTCGGACACATCCTACGAGCAGTACTTC.

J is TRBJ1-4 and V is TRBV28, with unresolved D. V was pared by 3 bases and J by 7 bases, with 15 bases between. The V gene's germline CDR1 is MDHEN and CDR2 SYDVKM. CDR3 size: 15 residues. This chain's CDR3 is CASSFVGPRGEKLFF. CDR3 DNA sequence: TGTGCCAGCAGTTTTGTGGGCCCTCGGGGTGAAAAACTGTTTTTT.

This CDR3 is CASSSPGSPLSEQYF. CDR3 nucleotide sequence: TGCGCCAGCAGCTCCCCGGGGTCCCCTCTGTCCGAGCAGTACTTC. This chain links TRBV5-1 with TRBJ2-7; D may be TRBD2 (5 bases). The CDR3 is made up of 15 amino acids. Trimming took off 3 bases at V and 6 bases at J, with 19 bases between the two ends. Per germline, CDR1 SGHRS and CDR2 YFSETQ.

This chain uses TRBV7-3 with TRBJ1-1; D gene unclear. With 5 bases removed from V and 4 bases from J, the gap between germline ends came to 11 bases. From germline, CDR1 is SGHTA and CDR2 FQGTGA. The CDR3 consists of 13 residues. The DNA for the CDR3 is TGTGCCAGCAGCAACGCCGGGAGCACTGAAGCTTTCTTT. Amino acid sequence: CASSNAGSTEAFF.

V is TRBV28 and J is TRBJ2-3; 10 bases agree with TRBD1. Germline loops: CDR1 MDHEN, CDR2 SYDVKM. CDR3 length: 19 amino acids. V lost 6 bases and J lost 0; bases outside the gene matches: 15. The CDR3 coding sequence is TGTGCCAGCAGCCCGTTAGGGACAGGGGCTGGGGGTAGCACAGATACGCAGTATTTT. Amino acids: CASSPLGTGAGGSTDTQYF.